The sample holds a few counts of the clone carrying this TCR beta chain. The antigen is undetermined. As TCR cDNA was made by 5'RACE template switching, a universal primer site and UMIs were added. TCRdb reprocessed the 5' RACE reads via MiXCR and lists one record per CDR3 protein. This sample yields approximately 550,000 distinct CDR3 sequences, of which 13% are seen a single time; 11% to 15% belongs to the top ten. The V segment lost 4 bases and the J segment 15 bases; nucleotides outside the gene matches: 6. CDR1 is SNHLY and CDR2 is FYNNEI in the germline V gene. The CDR3 loop spans 11 amino acids. This sample was taken from a study of T cells after yellow fever vaccination. General study findings and limits: Highly abundant clonotypes carried over from the bulk population could end up in FACS-sorted repertoires as contaminants.

The specimen was PBMCs, collected on the day of the yellow fever booster vaccination. The chain recombines TRBV2 with TRBJ2-1; 7 bases map to TRBD2. The TCR originated in a man in his thirties or forties who received the YFV17D yellow fever vaccine. The CDR3 bases are TGTGCCAGCAGTGTTCTAGCGGCCCGGTTCTTC. It translates to CASSVLAARFF.